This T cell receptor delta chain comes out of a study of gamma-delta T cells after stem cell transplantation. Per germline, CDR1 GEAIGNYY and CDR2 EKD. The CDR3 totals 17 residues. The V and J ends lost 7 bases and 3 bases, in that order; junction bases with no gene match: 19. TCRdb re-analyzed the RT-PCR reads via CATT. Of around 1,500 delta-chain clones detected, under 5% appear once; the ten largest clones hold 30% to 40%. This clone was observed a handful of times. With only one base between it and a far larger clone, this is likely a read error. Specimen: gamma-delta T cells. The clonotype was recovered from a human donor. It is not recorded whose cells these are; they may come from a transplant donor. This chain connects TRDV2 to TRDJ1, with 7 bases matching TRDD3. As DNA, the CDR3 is TGTGCCTGCGATAGGCTACTGGGGCACCAGAACGCCGATAAACTCATCTTT. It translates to CACDRLLGHQNADKLIF.